The 30 T cell receptor beta chains presented below share a single source sample, sequenced in a study of early T cells in non-severe SARS-CoV-2 infection. TCRdb re-called the 5' RACE reads through MiXCR, storing one row per CDR3 protein. Seen here are fewer than 55,000 distinct CDR3 sequences, around 8.4% observed once, and the top ten hold 4.2%. Sequenced: whole blood. These TCRs come from an adult who was a healthcare worker with PCR-confirmed SARS-CoV-2 infection or an uninfected control (not recorded which).

Many counts were recorded for this clonotype. The chain carries TRBV6-5 and TRBJ2-7, with 11 positions matching TRBD2. The CDR3 has 15 residues. The germline gives CDR1 MNHEY, CDR2 SVGAGI. V was clipped by 0 bases and J by 6 bases; unmatched bases: 4. DNA of the CDR3: TGTGCCAGCAGTTACTCGATACTAGCGGGAGCCGAGCAGTACTTC. Translation: CASSYSILAGAEQYF.

This clonotype was seen only a few times. The V call is TRBV9, the J call TRBJ1-5, with 7 nucleotides matching TRBD1. Trimming cost V 7 bases and J 2 bases; bases outside gene matches: 0. Per the germline V gene, CDR1 is SGDLS and CDR2 is YYNGEE. This CDR3 comprises 12 residues. In DNA, the CDR3 is TGTGCCAGCGGGACAGGCAATCAGCCCCAGCATTTT. Its protein is CASGTGNQPQHF.

In this sample, this clonotype turned up many times. The chain is built from TRBV10-3 and TRBJ2-3, with D perhaps TRBD1 (6 bases). Trimming removed 2 bases at V and 0 bases at J, with 15 bases between. CDR3 size: 17 residues. Germline-derived CDR1 and CDR2 are ENHRY and SYGVKD. CDR3 nucleotides: TGTGCCATCAGTGAGCCCTCAGGGGTGACTAGCACAGATACGCAGTATTTT. Translated, it gives CAISEPSGVTSTDTQYF.

This clonotype was detected many times. This chain uses TRBV7-6 with TRBJ2-1; D ambiguous. Germline-derived CDR1 and CDR2 are SGHVS and FNYEAQ. This CDR3 has 13 residues. Trimming removed 2 bases from V and 7 bases from J, with 9 bases in between. The CDR3 is CASSLYRGNEQFF. CDR3 nucleotide sequence: TGTGCCAGCAGCTTATACCGCGGAAATGAGCAGTTCTTC.

The table lists this clonotype with many counts. This sequence joins TRBV10-3 and TRBJ2-7; 10 bases agree with TRBD2. The CDR3 extends over 17 amino acids. J gave up 2 bases and V 3 bases, and 10 bases lay outside the gene matches. Germline V lookup: CDR1 ENHRY, CDR2 SYGVKD. The CDR3 protein is CAISDASGGGGPYEQYF. CDR3 coding DNA: TGTGCCATCAGTGACGCTAGCGGGGGCGGGGGACCCTACGAGCAGTACTTC.

This clonotype was recorded at least ten times. The chain combines TRBV19 with TRBJ1-5; D not certain. V shed 3 bases and J shed 0 bases, with 18 bases lying between them. The V gene's germline CDR1 is LNHDA and CDR2 SQIVND (reference sequence). This CDR3 is built from 18 residues. For the CDR3, the DNA is TGTGCCAGTAGTATCAGTCCCACAGCCTTCTATAGCAATCAGCCCCAGCATTTT. Translated: CASSISPTAFYSNQPQHF.

This clonotype was observed a handful of times. The chain has TRBV20-1 and TRBJ2-7; the D is unclear. V was cut by 1 base and J by 0 bases, with 10 bases left in between. This CDR3 region has 14 residues. From germline, CDR1 is DFQATT and CDR2 SNEGSKA (reference sequence). For the CDR3, the DNA is TGCAGTGCTAGAGGGACCGCTAGCTCCTACGAGCAGTACTTC. This translates into CSARGTASSYEQYF.

This clonotype was counted at least ten times. The J gene is TRBJ1-4, the V gene TRBV20-1; 7 bases are a match to TRBD1. This CDR3 comprises 11 residues. Looked up from germline, CDR1 is DFQATT and CDR2 is SNEGSKA (reference sequence). This CDR3 reads CPRGTDGKLFF. The DNA of the CDR3 is TGCCCCCGGGGGACAGACGGAAAACTGTTTTTT.

This clonotype was detected ten times or more. The rearrangement links TRBV7-9 to TRBJ1-5; D gene unclear. Germline V gives CDR1 SEHNR, CDR2 FQNEAQ (reference sequence). The V and J ends lost 3 bases and 4 bases respectively, with 16 bases between them. CDR3 length: 16 residues. CDR3 bases: TGTGCCAGCAGCTTGAGTAGCGACGGTCCTAATCAGCCCCAGCATTTT. Amino acid sequence: CASSLSSDGPNQPQHF. Using reference TRBV7-9 and TRBJ1-5 for the parts outside the CDR3, the full variable domain is DTGVSQNPRHKITKRGQNVTFRCDPISEHNRLYWYRQTLGQGPEFLTYFQNEAQLEKSRLLSDRFSAERPKGSFSTLEIQRTEQGDSAMYLCASSLSSDGPNQPQHFGDGTRLSIL.

This clonotype was counted at least ten times. The J gene is TRBJ1-4, the V gene TRBV25-1; TRBD1 might be the D (5 bases). The CDR3 is made up of 14 amino acids. V lost 2 bases and J 4 bases, leaving 8 bases between the germline ends. Per germline, CDR1 MGHDK and CDR2 SYGVNS. CDR3 nucleotide sequence: TGTGCCAGCAGTGAACCGCAGGGTAATGAAAAACTGTTTTTT. Its protein product is CASSEPQGNEKLFF.

This clonotype was picked up many times. The V and J genes are TRBV27 and TRBJ1-1; no definite D call. Trimming pared 6 bases from V and 1 base from J, leaving 15 bases between. Germline assignment: CDR1 MNHEY and CDR2 SMNVEV (reference sequence). This CDR3 comprises 15 residues. The CDR3 DNA follows: TGTGCCAGCAGCCAGCGGGCTGGCCCGAACACTGAAGCTTTCTTT. Translating gives CASSQRAGPNTEAFF.

A word on this clonotype: This clone may be a read error of a much larger clone one base away. The conserved final phenylalanine or tryptophan is absent from the CDR3, which likely points to a read error. This chain joins TRBV2 and TRBJ2-1; the D is unclear. Per the germline V gene, CDR1 is SNHLY and CDR2 is FYNNEI. This CDR3 is built from 15 residues. Trimming removed 2 bases from V and 6 bases from J, with 14 bases in between. In nucleotides, the CDR3 is TGTGCCAGCAGTGAACTCCTCAGGCTGACCAATGAGCAGTTCATC. It translates to CASSELLRLTNEQFI.

This clonotype was counted a few times. The V and J genes are TRBV4-3 and TRBJ2-1; D unresolved. Deletions cut 1 base from V and 6 bases from J, with 7 bases between. Germline V gene lookup returns CDR1 LGHNA and CDR2 YSLEER. The CDR3 has 13 amino acids. The DNA for the CDR3 is TGCGCCAGCAGCCAAGGATTCGGCAATGAGCAGTTCTTC. Its translation: CASSQGFGNEQFF.

This sequence joins TRBV20-1 and TRBJ2-1, with 7 bases identical to TRBD2. The length of the CDR3 is 14 residues. CDR1 is DFQATT, CDR2 SNEGSKA, per germline (reference sequence). V shed 3 bases and J 6 bases; nucleotides not matched to a gene: 8. Here the CDR3 reads CSARIPTSPNEQFF. The CDR3 region has the DNA TGCAGTGCTAGGATCCCGACTAGCCCCAATGAGCAGTTCTTC.

The chain combines TRBV30 with TRBJ1-4; no reliable D call. The CDR3 has 11 amino acids. From germline, CDR1 is GTSNPN and CDR2 SVGIG (reference sequence). V dropped 1 base and J dropped 11 bases, with 8 bases sitting between them. CDR3 nucleotide sequence: TGTGCCTGGAGTGATCCGGATAAACTGTTTTTT. It codes for CAWSDPDKLFF.

This clonotype was detected ten times or more. The J gene is TRBJ1-1, the V gene TRBV12-3 or TRBV12-4, with D hard to call. V shed 5 bases and J shed 5 bases, with 6 bases lying between them. The CDR3 is 11 amino acids. The CDR3 spells CASSPGTEAFF. CDR3 sequence (DNA): TGTGCCAGCAGTCCGGGGACTGAAGCTTTCTTT.

This clonotype was observed at least ten times. The chain joins TRBV7-2 to TRBJ2-5; D is perhaps TRBD2 (5 bases). V was clipped by 2 bases and J by 3 bases, with 10 bases between them. Looked up from germline, CDR1 is SGHTA and CDR2 is FQGNSA. This CDR3 is built from 14 residues. The CDR3 DNA reads as TGTGCCAGCAGCTTAAACGGGATCAAAGAGACCCAGTACTTC. Protein product: CASSLNGIKETQYF.

This clonotype was observed at least ten times. V and J are TRBV25-1 and TRBJ2-7, with 12 bases that match TRBD2. Losses at the gene ends were 4 bases for V and 2 bases for J; bases not matched to a gene: 3. The germline V gene encodes CDR1 MGHDK and CDR2 SYGVNS. The CDR3 is made up of 15 amino acids. CDR3 loop: CASSGTSGGPYEQYF. CDR3 nucleotides: TGTGCCAGCAGTGGAACTAGCGGGGGGCCCTACGAGCAGTACTTC.

At least ten counts were recorded for this clonotype. The genes are TRBV24-1 and TRBJ2-7; D may correspond to TRBD1 or TRBD2 (5 bases each). This CDR3 has 11 residues. Between the trimmed V and J ends, which lost 4 bases and 7 bases, there was a span of 7 bases. Germline V gene lookup returns CDR1 KGHDR and CDR2 SFDVKD. The CDR3 sequence: CATSEWGEQYF. CDR3 nucleotide sequence: TGTGCCACCAGTGAGTGGGGGGAGCAGTACTTC.

This clonotype showed up just a few times. The chain has TRBV30 and TRBJ2-7, with D maybe TRBD1 (6 bases). The germline gives CDR1 GTSNPN, CDR2 SVGIG (reference sequence). Trimming removed 7 bases at V and 6 bases at J, with 25 bases between. The CDR3 totals 15 residues. CDR3: CASERYTGSPLEQYF. The CDR3 nucleotides are TGTGCCTCCGAACGCTACACAGGGTCACCCCTCGAGCAGTACTTC.

The sample holds many counts of this clonotype. The rearrangement uses TRBV10-3 and TRBJ1-1; D uncertain. CDR1 and CDR2 (germline): ENHRY, SYGVKD. The CDR3 length is 13 residues. Between the trimmed V and J ends, which lost 0 bases and 6 bases, there was a span of 8 bases. The CDR3 coding sequence is TGTGCCATCAGTGAGTCATTGGGGTCTGAAGCTTTCTTT. It specifies CAISESLGSEAFF.

The J gene is TRBJ1-1, the V gene TRBV20-1; D gene uncertain. Germline V gene data show CDR1 as DFQATT and CDR2 as SNEGSKA (reference sequence). The CDR3 is 16 residues long. V was trimmed by 0 bases and J by 0 bases, leaving 14 bases between them. The CDR3 region is CSARDWIWAVNTEAFF. The CDR3 DNA follows: TGCAGTGCTAGAGATTGGATCTGGGCAGTGAACACTGAAGCTTTCTTT.

This clonotype was counted between two and nine times. The rearrangement joins TRBV12-2 to TRBJ2-7; the D call of TRBD1 is as the table states it, not checked on the DNA. TRBV12-2 is a listed pseudogene. The CDR3 spans 22 residues. CDR3 protein: CASRLAQGDRAHRGASSYEQYF. The CDR3 nucleotides read TGTGCAAGTCGCTTAGCGCAGGGAGACAGGGCCCACCGCGGTGCCAGCTCCTACGAGCAGTACTTC.

The table lists this clonotype with many counts. This chain connects TRBV2 to TRBJ2-3; TRBD1 matches 8 bases. V dropped 6 bases and J dropped 4; count of bases not matched to a gene: 9. The CDR3 is made up of 15 amino acids. Looked up from germline, CDR1 is SNHLY and CDR2 is FYNNEI. CDR3 sequence (DNA): TGTGCCAGCAGCACTTTTGGACAGGGTTCAGATACGCAGTATTTT. This encodes CASSTFGQGSDTQYF.

This clonotype was recorded at least ten times. The chain uses TRBV2 and TRBJ2-7, with 7 bases lining up with TRBD1. Germline values: CDR1 SNHLY, CDR2 FYNNEI. The CDR3 loop spans 14 amino acids. The trim removed 7 bases at V and 3 bases at J, leaving 9 bases unmatched. CDR3 amino acids: CASKIQGVNYEQYF. The CDR3 DNA follows: TGTGCCAGCAAAATCCAGGGGGTAAACTACGAGCAGTACTTC.

This clonotype was counted ten times or more. The V and J genes are TRBV29-1 and TRBJ1-2, with D unresolved. V lost 1 base, J lost 2 bases, and 8 bases lay in between. The CDR3 is 13 amino acids. Germline V gives CDR1 SQVTM, CDR2 ANQGSEA. The CDR3 spells CSVEGVSNYGYTF. In nucleotides, the CDR3 is TGCAGCGTTGAAGGGGTGAGCAACTATGGCTACACCTTC.

This clonotype has at least ten counts. The chain carries TRBV3-1 and TRBJ1-1; D might be TRBD1 (6 bases). Germline CDR1 is LGHDT and CDR2 is YNNKEL (reference sequence). Trimming took off 3 bases at V and 8 bases at J, with 7 bases between the two ends. The CDR3 has 11 residues. As DNA, the CDR3 is TGTGCCAGCAGCCACGACAGGGAAGCTTTCTTT. Translating it yields CASSHDREAFF.

J is TRBJ2-3 and V is TRBV4-3; a possible D gene is TRBD2 (5 bases). The CDR3 covers 15 residues. CDR1 LGHNA and CDR2 YSLEER come from the germline V gene. The germline V and J ends were trimmed by 1 base and 4 bases, with 12 bases remaining between them. The CDR3 DNA is TGCGCCAGCAGCCAAGCTAGCAGTTGGGCAGATACGCAGTATTTT. It translates to CASSQASSWADTQYF.

This rearrangement joins TRBV11-2 to TRBJ2-3; D not certain. Germline V lookup: CDR1 SGHAT, CDR2 FQNNGV. CDR3 length: 14 amino acids. With 1 base removed from V and 5 bases from J, the gap between germline ends came to 10 bases. The CDR3 DNA sequence: TGTGCCAGCAGCTTAGTGGGGATCGGAGATACGCAGTATTTT. It codes for CASSLVGIGDTQYF.

This clonotype was detected many times. The chain combines TRBV19 with TRBJ1-2; TRBD1 is a possible D gene (6 bases). The length of the CDR3 is 13 residues. The germline CDR1 and CDR2 sequences are LNHDA and SQIVND (reference sequence). V was trimmed by 8 bases and J by 0 bases, leaving 10 bases between them. This CDR3 reads CASRTASNYGYTF. The CDR3 DNA is TGTGCCAGTCGGACAGCATCTAACTATGGCTACACCTTC.